Shown below are 9 T cell receptor beta chains from a single sample sequenced in a study of beta chain features in type 1 diabetes. Study-level results: In all four CD4+ subsets, TCRB CDR3 length was significantly, moderately reduced in type 1 diabetes.

cDNA synthesis used the whole RNA isolate, giving expressed TCRB sequences. Profiled with immunoSEQ multiplex PCR; TCRdb holds only in-frame clones, not every one. The sample has 600,000 to 700,000 clones, roughly an eighth seen once; the top ten hold around 0.12%. These receptors are not linked to any known antigen. The sample consisted of naive CD4+ T cells from blood. The source of these receptors is a man aged 25-45 years with type 1 diabetes.

The sample holds a few counts of this clone. V is TRBV6-5 and J is TRBJ2-3, with D uncertain. V was clipped by 7 bases and J by 3 bases, with 11 bases between them. The germline V gene has CDR1 MNHEY and CDR2 SVGAGI. The CDR3 contains 13 residues. The DNA for the CDR3 is TGTGCCAGCATTCCTACCTGGACAGATACGCAGTATTTT. Translated: CASIPTWTDTQYF.

The rearrangement joins TRBV6-6 to TRBJ2-7; D possibly corresponds to TRBD1 (7 bases). Germline V gene sequence: CDR1 MNHNY, CDR2 SVGAGI (reference sequence). V was shortened by 4 bases and J by 6 bases, with 10 bases between the two germline ends. The CDR3 consists of 12 residues. CDR3 protein: CASSSRGVEQYF. The CDR3 DNA reads as TGTGCCAGCAGTTCCAGGGGGGTCGAGCAGTACTTC.

This clone was seen only a few times. The V and J genes are TRBV30 and TRBJ2-1, with 9 positions matching TRBD2. This CDR3 comprises 13 residues. Trimming at V came to 6 bases and at J to 4 bases, leaving 4 bases not matched to a gene. In germline, CDR1 is GTSNPN, CDR2 SVGIG (reference sequence). The CDR3 sequence: CACPGLAYNEQFF. CDR3 sequence (DNA): TGTGCCTGTCCGGGACTAGCTTACAATGAGCAGTTCTTC. Using reference TRBV30 and TRBJ2-1 for the parts outside the CDR3, the full variable domain is SQTIHQWPATLVQPVGSPLSLECTVEGTSNPNLYWYRQAAGRGLQLLFYSVGIGQISSEVPQNLSASRPQDRQFILSSKKLLLSDSGFYLCACPGLAYNEQFFGPGTRLTVL.

This clone occurred a few times. The chain couples TRBV6-6 to TRBJ2-5; tentative D call: TRBD2 (6 bases). This CDR3 spans 14 amino acids. V lost 5 bases, J lost 0 bases, and 10 bases lay in between. The germline V gene has CDR1 MNHNY and CDR2 SVGAGI (reference sequence). In DNA form, the CDR3 reads TGTGCCAGCAGTGACCGGAGGGACCAAGAGACCCAGTACTTC. Translated, it gives CASSDRRDQETQYF.

A remark on this clone: Other DNA variants within this sample encode the same CDR3. V is TRBV10-3 and J is TRBJ1-5, with D unclear. The CDR3 is 13 amino acids. CDR1 is ENHRY and CDR2 is SYGVKD in the germline V gene. V lost 8 bases and J lost 0, with 8 bases in between. The CDR3 sequence: CAISENSNQPQHF. The DNA of the CDR3 is TGTGCCATCTCAGAGAATAGCAATCAGCCCCAGCATTTT.

The sample holds a few counts of this clone. The V call is TRBV25-1, the J call TRBJ2-3; D is perhaps TRBD2 (6 bases). V was clipped by 8 bases and J by 1 base, with 13 bases between them. CDR3 length: 14 residues. Germline assignment: CDR1 MGHDK and CDR2 SYGVNS. Here the CDR3 DNA reads TGTGCCAGCGGGGGGTATACTGGCACAGATACGCAGTATTTT. Translating gives CASGGYTGTDTQYF.

The CDR3 DNA reads as TGTGCCAGCAGCTTAGTACATATGGCCAATTCACCCCTCCACTTT. Protein: CASSLVHMANSPLHF. The chain combines TRBV7-9 with TRBJ1-6; D is undetermined. The CDR3 consists of 15 residues. The V gene's germline CDR1 is SEHNR and CDR2 FQNEAQ (reference sequence). V was clipped by 1 base and J by 7 bases, with 11 bases between them. The full variable domain, with the rest looked up from reference TRBV7-9 and TRBJ1-6, is DTGVSQNPRHKITKRGQNVTFRCDPISEHNRLYWYRQTLGQGPEFLTYFQNEAQLEKSRLLSDRFSAERPKGSFSTLEIQRTEQGDSAMYLCASSLVHMANSPLHFGNGTRLTVT.

This chain connects TRBV6-5 to TRBJ2-5; 7 bases map to TRBD1. Germline-derived CDR1 and CDR2 are MNHEY and SVGAGI. The CDR3 runs 13 residues. The V gene end was trimmed by 5 bases and the J gene end by 2 bases; junction bases not matched to a gene: 2. CDR3 amino acids: CASSRQGQETQYF. The DNA for the CDR3 is TGTGCCAGCAGTCGACAGGGACAAGAGACCCAGTACTTC.

There are a few counts of this clone. This chain connects TRBV19 to TRBJ2-7, with 11 bases aligning to TRBD1. After removal of 5 bases from V and 2 bases from J, the junction contained 2 bases not matched to a gene. Germline CDR1 is LNHDA and CDR2 is SQIVND (reference sequence). This CDR3 spans 14 amino acids. CDR3 nucleotide sequence: TGTGCCAGTAGTGGGACAGGGGGAGCCTACGAGCAGTACTTC. Protein sequence: CASSGTGGAYEQYF.